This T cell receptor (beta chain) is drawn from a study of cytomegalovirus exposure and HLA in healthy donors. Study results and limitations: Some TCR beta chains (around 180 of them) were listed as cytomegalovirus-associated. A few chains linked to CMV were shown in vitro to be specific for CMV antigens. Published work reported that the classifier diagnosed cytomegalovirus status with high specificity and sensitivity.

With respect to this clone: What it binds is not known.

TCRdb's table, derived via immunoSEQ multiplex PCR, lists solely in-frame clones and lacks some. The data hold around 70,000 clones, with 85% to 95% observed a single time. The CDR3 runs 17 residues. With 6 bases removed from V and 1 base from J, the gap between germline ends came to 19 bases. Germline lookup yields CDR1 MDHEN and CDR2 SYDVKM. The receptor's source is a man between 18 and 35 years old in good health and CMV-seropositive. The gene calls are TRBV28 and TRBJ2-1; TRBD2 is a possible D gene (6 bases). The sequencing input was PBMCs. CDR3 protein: CASSPFDGRGSYNEQFF. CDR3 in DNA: TGTGCCAGCAGCCCCTTCGACGGGAGAGGGTCCTACAATGAGCAGTTCTTC.